A selection of T cell receptor beta chains follows, all from one sample in a study of cytomegalovirus exposure and HLA in healthy donors. TCRdb's table, derived via immunoSEQ multiplex PCR, lists solely in-frame clones and lacks some. The sample holds around 180,000 clones, roughly 70% seen once. Sequenced: PBMCs. These receptors came from a girl aged 5 to 17 in good health and CMV-seronegative. CDR3s include the opening cysteine and the closing phenylalanine or tryptophan. The order of the fields is V gene, D gene, clone size, J gene, CDR3 DNA, CDR3 protein. The D gene is left open where the match is weak. Some rows mark clone size as missing; the rest say once, few, many or name a class of expanded clone.

TRBV7-3	.	.	TRBJ2-5	TGTGCCAGCAGCTTTACGAGGGACGGGAGCGAGACCCAGTACTTC	CASSFTRDGSETQYF
TRBV7-3	.	.	TRBJ1-1	TGTGCCAGCAGCTCCCACAGGGACACTGAAGCTTTCTTT	CASSSHRDTEAFF
TRBV6-5	TRBD1	.	TRBJ1-2	TGTGCCAGCATGGACAGGGCTGCTAACTATGGCTACACCTTC	CASMDRAANYGYTF
TRBV6-6	.	.	TRBJ1-2	TGTGCCAGCAGCCCTAGATATGGCTACACCTTC	CASSPRYGYTF
TRBV7-6	.	.	TRBJ1-2	TGTGCCAGCAGCTTTGGTGGAGACTATGGCTACACCTTC	CASSFGGDYGYTF
TRBV9	.	few	TRBJ1-2	TGTGCCAGCAGCGCCGGACAGAATCCTTATGGCTACACCTTC	CASSAGQNPYGYTF
TRBV11-2	.	few	TRBJ1-6	TGTGCCAGCAGCTTACGAGGGAATTCACCCCTCCACTTT	CASSLRGNSPLHF
TRBV6-1	TRBD2	.	TRBJ2-7	TGTGCCAGCAGTGAAAGTCCCGGCGGGGGGGCGTACGAGCAGTACTTC	CASSESPGGGAYEQYF
TRBV7-9	.	.	TRBJ1-6	TGTGCCAGCAGCCCCGCGGGACGGGGGATCAATTCACCCCTCCACTTT	CASSPAGRGINSPLHF
TRBV7-8	TRBD1	.	TRBJ1-3	TGTGCCAGCAGCCCCCAAGGGGGCGGAAACACCATATATTTT	CASSPQGGGNTIYF
TRBV5-1	.	few	TRBJ1-6	TGCGCCAGCAGCTTGGCTCTCCTGGGGGCGCGAGATTCACCCCTCCACTTT	CASSLALLGARDSPLHF
TRBV13	TRBD1	.	TRBJ1-1	TGTGCCAGCAGCTCGGGAGACAGGGGCGCTTTCTTT	CASSSGDRGAFF
TRBV6-6	.	.	TRBJ2-7	TGTGCCAGCAGTTCCCGACTCCTTCCCTACGAGCAGTACTTC	CASSSRLLPYEQYF
TRBV2	TRBD1	.	TRBJ1-6	TGTGCCAGGTCGACAGGGGGCGATTCACCCCTCCACTTT	CARSTGGDSPLHF
TRBV30	.	few	TRBJ1-1	TGTGCCTGGAGCGAACAGGGTACTGAAGCTTTCTTT	CAWSEQGTEAFF
TRBV13	.	.	TRBJ1-1	TGTGCCAGCAGTCGATCCACGGCCAGAGGCTCTGAAGCTTTCTTT	CASSRSTARGSEAFF
TRBV7-9	TRBD1	.	TRBJ1-2	TGTGCCAGCAGCGTCACCGGGACAGGGGACGGCTACACCTTC	CASSVTGTGDGYTF
TRBV29-1	TRBD1	.	TRBJ1-2	TGCAGCGGATCGGACAGGTCGGCCTATGGCTACACCTTC	CSGSDRSAYGYTF
TRBV6-1	.	.	TRBJ1-2	TGTGCCAGCAGGGCTATACGGGGGGTAGACTATGGCTACACCTTC	CASRAIRGVDYGYTF
TRBV6-1	.	.	TRBJ1-1	TGTGCCAGCAGGCGGGGGAAAGTAGACACTGAAGCTTTCTTT	CASRRGKVDTEAFF
TRBV12-5	.	.	TRBJ1-1	TGTGCTACCTCGTTGCCGGGGAACACTGAAGCTTTCTTT	CATSLPGNTEAFF
TRBV19	.	.	TRBJ1-2	TGTGCCAGTAGTATAGGAGACACTCGGGGAGGCTACACCTTC	CASSIGDTRGGYTF
TRBV20-1	.	.	TRBJ1-1	TGCAGCCCAACCAGGGGTGAAGCTTTCTTT	CSPTRGEAFF
TRBV19	.	.	TRBJ1-1	TGTGCCAGTAGAAGACGGGAGAACACTGAAGCTTTCTTT	CASRRRENTEAFF
TRBV29-1	TRBD2	.	TRBJ2-5	TGCAGCGTTGAAGAGGGAGGGGAGACCCAGTACTTC	CSVEEGGETQYF
TRBV19	.	.	TRBJ2-7	TGTGCCAGCAGAGGGACATCGAGCTCCTACGAGCAGTACTTC	CASRGTSSSYEQYF
TRBV27	TRBD1	few	TRBJ1-5	TGTGCCAGCAGCCGAACCGGACAGGCACTGGGAGCCCAGCATTTT	CASSRTGQALGAQHF
TRBV5-1	TRBD1	.	TRBJ2-6	TGCGCCATCAAAGGAACCGGACAGGCTGGGGCCAACGTCCTGACTTTC	CAIKGTGQAGANVLTF
TRBV10-2	.	.	TRBJ1-6	TGCGCCAGCAGTGAACAGAATTCACCCCTCCACTTT	CASSEQNSPLHF
TRBV4-1	.	.	TRBJ1-1	TGCGCCAGCAGCCAAGGAATGGTAGTGAACACTGAAGCTTTCTTT	CASSQGMVVNTEAFF
TRBV7-9	.	.	TRBJ1-5	TGTGCCAGCAGCTCCCGGGATTACATATCGCCCCAGCATTTT	CASSSRDYISPQHF
TRBV9	TRBD2	.	TRBJ2-1	TGTGCCAGCAGCGTACGGGGTAGCGGGGGGCCAAGCTCCTACAATGAGCAGTTCTTC	CASSVRGSGGPSSYNEQFF
TRBV5-4	.	.	TRBJ2-7	TGTGCCAGCAGCTTAAGAGGCGTCTCCTACGAGCAGTACTTC	CASSLRGVSYEQYF
TRBV19	.	few	TRBJ2-2	TGTGCCAGTATCCACTCCCCCCGCGGCGGGGCCGGGGAGCTGTTTTTT	CASIHSPRGGAGELFF
TRBV11-3	.	.	TRBJ2-5	TGTGCCAGCAGCTTAGATCCAGGTGGTGTGGAGACCCAGTACTTC	CASSLDPGGVETQYF
TRBV7-9	.	.	TRBJ1-3	TGTGCCAGCAGCTTAGGCAGTTCTGGAAACACCATATATTTT	CASSLGSSGNTIYF